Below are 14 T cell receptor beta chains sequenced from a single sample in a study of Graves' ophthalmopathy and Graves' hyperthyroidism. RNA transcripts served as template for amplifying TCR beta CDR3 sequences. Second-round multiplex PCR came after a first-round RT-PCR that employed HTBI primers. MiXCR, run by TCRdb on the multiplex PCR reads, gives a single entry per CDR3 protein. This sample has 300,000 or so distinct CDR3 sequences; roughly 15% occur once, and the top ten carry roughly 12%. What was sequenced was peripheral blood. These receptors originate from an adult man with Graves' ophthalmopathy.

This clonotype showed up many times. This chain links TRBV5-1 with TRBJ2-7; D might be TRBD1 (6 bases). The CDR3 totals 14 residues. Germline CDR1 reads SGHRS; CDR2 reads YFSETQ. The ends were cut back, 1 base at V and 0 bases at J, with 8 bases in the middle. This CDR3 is CASSLSGDSYEQYF. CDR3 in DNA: TGCGCCAGCAGCTTGTCAGGGGACTCCTACGAGCAGTACTTC.

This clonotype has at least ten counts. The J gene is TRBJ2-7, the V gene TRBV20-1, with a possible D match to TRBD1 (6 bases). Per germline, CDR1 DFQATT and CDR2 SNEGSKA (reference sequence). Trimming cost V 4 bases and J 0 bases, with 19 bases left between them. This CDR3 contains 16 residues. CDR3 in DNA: TGCAGTGCTACAACCCACGGGACAACTTTCTCCTACGAGCAGTACTTC. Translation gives CSATTHGTTFSYEQYF.

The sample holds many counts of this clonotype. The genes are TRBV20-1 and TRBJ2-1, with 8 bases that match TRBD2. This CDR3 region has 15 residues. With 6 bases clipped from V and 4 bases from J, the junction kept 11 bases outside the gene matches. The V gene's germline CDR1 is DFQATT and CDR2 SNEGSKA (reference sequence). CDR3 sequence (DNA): TGCAGTGCCCGCCCGGGGGGGGCCGGGTACAATGAGCAGTTCTTC. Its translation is CSARPGGAGYNEQFF.

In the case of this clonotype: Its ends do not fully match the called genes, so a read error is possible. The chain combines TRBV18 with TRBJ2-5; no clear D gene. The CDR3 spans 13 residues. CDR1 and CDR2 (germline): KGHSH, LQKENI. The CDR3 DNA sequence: TGTGACAGCTCACCACAATCACAAGAGACCCAGTACTTC. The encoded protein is CDSSPQSQETQYF.

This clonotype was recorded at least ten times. The CDR3 DNA reads as TGTGCCTGGAGGCAGGGCGCTCAAGAGACCCAGTACTTC. Translation gives CAWRQGAQETQYF. The chain couples TRBV30 to TRBJ2-5, with a tentative D call TRBD1 (5 bases). Germline V gene sequence: CDR1 GTSNPN, CDR2 SVGIG (reference sequence). The length of the CDR3 is 13 residues. The V end lost 3 bases, the J end lost 2 bases, and 10 bases lay between the germline ends.

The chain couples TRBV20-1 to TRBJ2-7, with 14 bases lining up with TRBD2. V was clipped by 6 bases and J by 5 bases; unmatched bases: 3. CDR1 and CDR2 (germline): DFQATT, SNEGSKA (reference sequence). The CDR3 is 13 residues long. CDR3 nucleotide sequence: TGCAGTGCGGGACTAGCGGGAGCCAACGAGCAGTACTTC. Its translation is CSAGLAGANEQYF.

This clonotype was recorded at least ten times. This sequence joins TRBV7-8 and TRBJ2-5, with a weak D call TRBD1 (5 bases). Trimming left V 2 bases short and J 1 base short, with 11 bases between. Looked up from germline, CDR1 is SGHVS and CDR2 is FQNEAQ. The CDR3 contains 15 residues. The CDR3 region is CASSLFGQGQETQYF. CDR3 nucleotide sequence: TGTGCCAGCAGCTTATTCGGGCAGGGCCAAGAGACCCAGTACTTC.

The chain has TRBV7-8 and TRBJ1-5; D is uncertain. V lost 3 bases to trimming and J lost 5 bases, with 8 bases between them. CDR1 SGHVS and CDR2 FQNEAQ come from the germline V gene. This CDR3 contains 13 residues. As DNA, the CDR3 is TGTGCCAGCAGCTTCCGGGCCCATCAGCCCCAGCATTTT. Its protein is CASSFRAHQPQHF.

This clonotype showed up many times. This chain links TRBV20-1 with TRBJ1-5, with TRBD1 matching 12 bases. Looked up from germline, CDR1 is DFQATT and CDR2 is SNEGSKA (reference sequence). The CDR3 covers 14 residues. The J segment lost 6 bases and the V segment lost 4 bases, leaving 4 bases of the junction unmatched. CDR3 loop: CSAKGQGAAQPQHF. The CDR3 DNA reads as TGCAGTGCTAAGGGACAGGGGGCAGCTCAGCCCCAGCATTTT.

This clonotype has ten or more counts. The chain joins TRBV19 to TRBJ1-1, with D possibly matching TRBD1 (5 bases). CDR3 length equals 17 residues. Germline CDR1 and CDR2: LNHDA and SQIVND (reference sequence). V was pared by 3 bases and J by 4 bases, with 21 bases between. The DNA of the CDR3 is TGTGCCAGTAGTATCAGGGTACAATTGACTGGTGGCACTGAAGCTTTCTTT. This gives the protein CASSIRVQLTGGTEAFF.

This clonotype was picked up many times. CDR3 sequence (DNA): TGTGCCAGCAGTTTTAACGGGTTGGGATCACCCCTCCACTTT. Residues: CASSFNGLGSPLHF. The chain employs TRBV27 and TRBJ1-6; D not resolved. This CDR3 contains 14 residues. V lost 3 bases, J lost 10 bases, and 13 bases lay in between. Per the germline V gene, CDR1 is MNHEY and CDR2 is SMNVEV (reference sequence).

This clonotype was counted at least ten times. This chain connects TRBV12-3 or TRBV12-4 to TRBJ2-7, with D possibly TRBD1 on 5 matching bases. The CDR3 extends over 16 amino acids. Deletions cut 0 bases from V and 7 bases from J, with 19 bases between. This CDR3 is CASSLARPRQRREQYF. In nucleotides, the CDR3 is TGTGCCAGCAGTTTAGCAAGGCCTAGACAGAGAAGGGAGCAGTACTTC.

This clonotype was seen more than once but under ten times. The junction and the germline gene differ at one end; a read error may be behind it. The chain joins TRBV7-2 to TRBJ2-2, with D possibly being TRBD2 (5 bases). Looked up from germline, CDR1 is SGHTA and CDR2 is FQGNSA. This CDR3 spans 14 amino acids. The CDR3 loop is CASSFVGNTGELYF. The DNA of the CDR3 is TGTGCCAGCAGCTTTGTAGGGAACACCGGGGAGCTGTATTTT.

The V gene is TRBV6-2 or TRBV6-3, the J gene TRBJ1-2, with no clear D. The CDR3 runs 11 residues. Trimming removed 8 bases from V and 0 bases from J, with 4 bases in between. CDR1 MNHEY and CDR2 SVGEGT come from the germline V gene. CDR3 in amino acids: CASGANYGYTF. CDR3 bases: TGTGCCAGCGGGGCTAACTATGGCTACACCTTC.